These T cell receptor beta chains were read from a single sample in a study of untreated major depressive disorder. The assay was immunoSEQ multiplex PCR, and TCRdb's table has in-frame clones only and misses some. The repertoire holds tens of thousands of clones, with over 85% as singletons. Sequencing input: CD4+ T cells from PBMCs. The receptor source for this set is a woman aged 40 to 50 in good health. Both conserved end residues are part of each CDR3. The D gene is left open where the match is weak. Where a row states a size, it is once, few, many or the class of an expanded clone; other rows omit it.

NA	NA	TRBJ1-1	TRBV29-1	TGCAGCGTTGAAGGGCGTCAGGGGACTGAAGCTTTCTTT	CSVEGRQGTEAFF
TRBD2	NA	TRBJ2-7	TRBV6-6	TGTGCCAGCAGCGGGACTAGCGGGAGCTACGAGCAGTACTTC	CASSGTSGSYEQYF
NA	NA	TRBJ1-2	TRBV6-6	TGTGCCAGCAGCATGGACAAGTATGGCTACACCTTC	CASSMDKYGYTF
TRBD1	NA	TRBJ2-7	TRBV25-1	TGTGCCAGCAGTGGACAGGGGGCCTACGAGCAGTACTTC	CASSGQGAYEQYF
TRBD2	NA	TRBJ2-5	TRBV11-1	TGTGCCAGCAGCCTGGGACTAGCGGGGGGACAAGAGACCCAGTACTTC	CASSLGLAGGQETQYF
NA	NA	TRBJ2-7	TRBV18	TGTGCCAGCTCCGACTCCTACGCCTACGAGCAGTACTTC	CASSDSYAYEQYF
NA	NA	TRBJ1-1	TRBV5-1	TGCGCCAGCAGCGGGACGTCGTCCGTTGAAGCTTTCTTT	CASSGTSSVEAFF
TRBD2	NA	TRBJ2-1	TRBV10-3	TGTGCCATCAGTGACTTTGCGGGGGGGTACAATGAGCAGTTCTTC	CAISDFAGGYNEQFF
NA	NA	TRBJ1-2	TRBV25-1	TGTGCCAGCAACGAAGGCCTCGGAGGCTACACCTTC	CASNEGLGGYTF
TRBD2	once	TRBJ2-7	TRBV19	TGTGCCAGTTCCCTGACTAGCGGGAGCTCAGAACAGTACTTC	CASSLTSGSSEQYF
NA	NA	TRBJ1-4	TRBV10-3	TGTGCCACGCAAGGGCGCAGGTTCGGGGAAAAACTGTTTTTT	CATQGRRFGEKLFF
NA	NA	TRBJ2-5	TRBV11-1	TGTGCCAGCAGCTTAGGCACCGGGAATTCAGAGACCCAGTACTTC	CASSLGTGNSETQYF
TRBD2	NA	TRBJ2-3	TRBV5-1	TGCGCCAGCAGCCAGGGACTAACCACAGATACGCAGTATTTT	CASSQGLTTDTQYF
TRBD1	NA	TRBJ1-6	TRBV4-1	TGCGCCAGCAGCCAAATTATACTAGGGACAGCACAGCGAGATTCACCCCTCCACTTT	CASSQIILGTAQRDSPLHF
NA	few	TRBJ1-5	TRBV5-8	TGTGCCAGCAGCTTGATGACAGTTAGCAATCAGCCCCAGCATTTT	CASSLMTVSNQPQHF
NA	NA	TRBJ1-1	TRBV11-2	TGTGCCAGCAGCTTAGGTCCAGGTAGCGATGAAGCTTTCTTT	CASSLGPGSDEAFF
NA	NA	TRBJ1-2	TRBV10-3	TGTGCCATCCCCCCAGTGCACAGCAGTAACTATGGCTACACCTTC	CAIPPVHSSNYGYTF
NA	NA	TRBJ2-2	TRBV4-2	TGTGCCAGCAGCCAAGACGGGACTCCTAACACCGGGGAGCTGTTTTTT	CASSQDGTPNTGELFF
TRBD2	NA	TRBJ2-1	TRBV5-5	TGTGCCAGCAGCTTGTGGGAGCGGGATCACAATGAGCAGTTCTTC	CASSLWERDHNEQFF
NA	NA	TRBJ1-1	TRBV7-2	TGTGCCAGCAGCTCGCTTCTGGCGAACACTGAAGCTTTCTTT	CASSSLLANTEAFF
TRBD2	NA	TRBJ2-3	TRBV28	TGTGCCAGCAGTTTGGGGGACTACCAGTATTTT	CASSLGDYQYF
TRBD1	NA	TRBJ1-6	TRBV5-1	TGCGCCAGCAGCTTGGGACCAGGGGGCTGGATTTCACCCCTCCACTTT	CASSLGPGGWISPLHF
NA	NA	TRBJ1-6	TRBV4-3	TGCGCCAGCAGCCAAGCGGTGGCTGGGGAGTTTCATTCACCCCTCCACTTT	CASSQAVAGEFHSPLHF
NA	NA	TRBJ2-2	TRBV6-5	TGTGCCAGCAGTTACCGGCAGGGGTTTGGCGGGGAGCTGTTTTTT	CASSYRQGFGGELFF
NA	NA	TRBJ2-2	TRBV6-1	TGTGCCAGCAGTTCCCGGACGGTAGAAGTCGGGGAGCTGTTTTTT	CASSSRTVEVGELFF
TRBD1	NA	TRBJ1-1	TRBV10-3	TGTGCCATCAGTAGGACAGGAGACATGAACACTGAAGCTTTCTTT	CAISRTGDMNTEAFF
TRBD1	NA	TRBJ2-4	TRBV6-1	TGTGCCAGCAGTGAAGCGGGGTGGGGACAGGGAGACATTCAGTACTTC	CASSEAGWGQGDIQYF
NA	NA	TRBJ1-1	TRBV28	TGTGCCAGCAGTTTCTGGGCCCGCAACACTGAAGCTTTCTTT	CASSFWARNTEAFF
NA	NA	TRBJ2-1	TRBV10-1	TGCGCCAGCACGGCAGGGGATAGAAATGAGCAGTTCTTC	CASTAGDRNEQFF
NA	NA	TRBJ1-1	TRBV30	TGTGCCTGGAGGGAACAGGGCACCGCTGAAGCTTTCTTT	CAWREQGTAEAFF
NA	NA	TRBJ1-1	TRBV6-1	TGTGCCAGCAGTGTCGGGAGAGTGGGCACTGAAGCTTTCTTT	CASSVGRVGTEAFF
TRBD2	NA	TRBJ2-5	TRBV4-2	TGTGCCAGCAGCCAAGAGCGGGGGGGCCAAGAGACCCAGTACTTC	CASSQERGGQETQYF
NA	NA	TRBJ2-2	TRBV16	TGTGCCAGCACCGGGACCTCCACCGGGGAGCTGTTTTTT	CASTGTSTGELFF
NA	NA	TRBJ2-6	TRBV5-6	TGTGCCAGCAGCCGTCGTTTTACTGGGGCCAACGTCCTGACTTTC	CASSRRFTGANVLTF
TRBD1	NA	TRBJ1-2	TRBV10-3	TGTGCCACGAACCAGGGGGCATATGGCTACACCTTC	CATNQGAYGYTF
NA	NA	TRBJ1-1	TRBV27	TGTGCCAGCAGTTTCCAGTGGAAGGGCACTGAAGCTTTCTTT	CASSFQWKGTEAFF
NA	few	TRBJ2-3	TRBV2	TGTGCCAGCAAAACCGACGGCACAGATACGCAGTATTTT	CASKTDGTDTQYF
TRBD1	NA	TRBJ1-1	TRBV5-1	TGCGCCAGCAGCTTGGGCCGGACAGGGATGAACACTGAAGCTTTCTTT	CASSLGRTGMNTEAFF
TRBD2	NA	TRBJ2-2	TRBV6-6	TGTGCCAGCGGACTAGCGGGGGGCGGCACCGGGGAGCTGTTTTTT	CASGLAGGGTGELFF
NA	NA	TRBJ1-5	TRBV19	TGTGCCAGTTCGGGAACAGGGACCCGAGAGCCCCAGCATTTT	CASSGTGTREPQHF
NA	once	TRBJ2-2	TRBV27	TGTGCCAGCAGTTTAGTGGGGTCCGGGGAGCTGTTTTTT	CASSLVGSGELFF
NA	few	TRBJ1-1	TRBV2	TGTGCCAGCAGAATAGTCCGGAACACTGAAGCTTTCTTT	CASRIVRNTEAFF
TRBD2	NA	TRBJ2-2	TRBV11-3	TGTGCCAGCAGCCCCCGTACCCACTCGGGAGGGCCTGGGGAGCTGTTTTTT	CASSPRTHSGGPGELFF
TRBD2	NA	TRBJ2-1	TRBV2	TGTGCCAGCAGTGAACCGGGACTAGCTATCAATGAGCAGTTCTTC	CASSEPGLAINEQFF
TRBD2	NA	TRBJ2-2	TRBV4-1	TGCGCCAGCAGCCAAGGTCCTTTAGCGCGGGGGGTTTCCAACACCGGGGAGCTGTTTTTT	CASSQGPLARGVSNTGELFF
NA	few	TRBJ1-2	TRBV29-1	TGCAGCGTCTGGGATGGTAGGGGCTACACCTTC	CSVWDGRGYTF
TRBD1	NA	TRBJ1-4	TRBV28	TGTGCCAGCAGGAGCACGACAGGGACCGCAACTAATGAAAAACTGTTTTTT	CASRSTTGTATNEKLFF